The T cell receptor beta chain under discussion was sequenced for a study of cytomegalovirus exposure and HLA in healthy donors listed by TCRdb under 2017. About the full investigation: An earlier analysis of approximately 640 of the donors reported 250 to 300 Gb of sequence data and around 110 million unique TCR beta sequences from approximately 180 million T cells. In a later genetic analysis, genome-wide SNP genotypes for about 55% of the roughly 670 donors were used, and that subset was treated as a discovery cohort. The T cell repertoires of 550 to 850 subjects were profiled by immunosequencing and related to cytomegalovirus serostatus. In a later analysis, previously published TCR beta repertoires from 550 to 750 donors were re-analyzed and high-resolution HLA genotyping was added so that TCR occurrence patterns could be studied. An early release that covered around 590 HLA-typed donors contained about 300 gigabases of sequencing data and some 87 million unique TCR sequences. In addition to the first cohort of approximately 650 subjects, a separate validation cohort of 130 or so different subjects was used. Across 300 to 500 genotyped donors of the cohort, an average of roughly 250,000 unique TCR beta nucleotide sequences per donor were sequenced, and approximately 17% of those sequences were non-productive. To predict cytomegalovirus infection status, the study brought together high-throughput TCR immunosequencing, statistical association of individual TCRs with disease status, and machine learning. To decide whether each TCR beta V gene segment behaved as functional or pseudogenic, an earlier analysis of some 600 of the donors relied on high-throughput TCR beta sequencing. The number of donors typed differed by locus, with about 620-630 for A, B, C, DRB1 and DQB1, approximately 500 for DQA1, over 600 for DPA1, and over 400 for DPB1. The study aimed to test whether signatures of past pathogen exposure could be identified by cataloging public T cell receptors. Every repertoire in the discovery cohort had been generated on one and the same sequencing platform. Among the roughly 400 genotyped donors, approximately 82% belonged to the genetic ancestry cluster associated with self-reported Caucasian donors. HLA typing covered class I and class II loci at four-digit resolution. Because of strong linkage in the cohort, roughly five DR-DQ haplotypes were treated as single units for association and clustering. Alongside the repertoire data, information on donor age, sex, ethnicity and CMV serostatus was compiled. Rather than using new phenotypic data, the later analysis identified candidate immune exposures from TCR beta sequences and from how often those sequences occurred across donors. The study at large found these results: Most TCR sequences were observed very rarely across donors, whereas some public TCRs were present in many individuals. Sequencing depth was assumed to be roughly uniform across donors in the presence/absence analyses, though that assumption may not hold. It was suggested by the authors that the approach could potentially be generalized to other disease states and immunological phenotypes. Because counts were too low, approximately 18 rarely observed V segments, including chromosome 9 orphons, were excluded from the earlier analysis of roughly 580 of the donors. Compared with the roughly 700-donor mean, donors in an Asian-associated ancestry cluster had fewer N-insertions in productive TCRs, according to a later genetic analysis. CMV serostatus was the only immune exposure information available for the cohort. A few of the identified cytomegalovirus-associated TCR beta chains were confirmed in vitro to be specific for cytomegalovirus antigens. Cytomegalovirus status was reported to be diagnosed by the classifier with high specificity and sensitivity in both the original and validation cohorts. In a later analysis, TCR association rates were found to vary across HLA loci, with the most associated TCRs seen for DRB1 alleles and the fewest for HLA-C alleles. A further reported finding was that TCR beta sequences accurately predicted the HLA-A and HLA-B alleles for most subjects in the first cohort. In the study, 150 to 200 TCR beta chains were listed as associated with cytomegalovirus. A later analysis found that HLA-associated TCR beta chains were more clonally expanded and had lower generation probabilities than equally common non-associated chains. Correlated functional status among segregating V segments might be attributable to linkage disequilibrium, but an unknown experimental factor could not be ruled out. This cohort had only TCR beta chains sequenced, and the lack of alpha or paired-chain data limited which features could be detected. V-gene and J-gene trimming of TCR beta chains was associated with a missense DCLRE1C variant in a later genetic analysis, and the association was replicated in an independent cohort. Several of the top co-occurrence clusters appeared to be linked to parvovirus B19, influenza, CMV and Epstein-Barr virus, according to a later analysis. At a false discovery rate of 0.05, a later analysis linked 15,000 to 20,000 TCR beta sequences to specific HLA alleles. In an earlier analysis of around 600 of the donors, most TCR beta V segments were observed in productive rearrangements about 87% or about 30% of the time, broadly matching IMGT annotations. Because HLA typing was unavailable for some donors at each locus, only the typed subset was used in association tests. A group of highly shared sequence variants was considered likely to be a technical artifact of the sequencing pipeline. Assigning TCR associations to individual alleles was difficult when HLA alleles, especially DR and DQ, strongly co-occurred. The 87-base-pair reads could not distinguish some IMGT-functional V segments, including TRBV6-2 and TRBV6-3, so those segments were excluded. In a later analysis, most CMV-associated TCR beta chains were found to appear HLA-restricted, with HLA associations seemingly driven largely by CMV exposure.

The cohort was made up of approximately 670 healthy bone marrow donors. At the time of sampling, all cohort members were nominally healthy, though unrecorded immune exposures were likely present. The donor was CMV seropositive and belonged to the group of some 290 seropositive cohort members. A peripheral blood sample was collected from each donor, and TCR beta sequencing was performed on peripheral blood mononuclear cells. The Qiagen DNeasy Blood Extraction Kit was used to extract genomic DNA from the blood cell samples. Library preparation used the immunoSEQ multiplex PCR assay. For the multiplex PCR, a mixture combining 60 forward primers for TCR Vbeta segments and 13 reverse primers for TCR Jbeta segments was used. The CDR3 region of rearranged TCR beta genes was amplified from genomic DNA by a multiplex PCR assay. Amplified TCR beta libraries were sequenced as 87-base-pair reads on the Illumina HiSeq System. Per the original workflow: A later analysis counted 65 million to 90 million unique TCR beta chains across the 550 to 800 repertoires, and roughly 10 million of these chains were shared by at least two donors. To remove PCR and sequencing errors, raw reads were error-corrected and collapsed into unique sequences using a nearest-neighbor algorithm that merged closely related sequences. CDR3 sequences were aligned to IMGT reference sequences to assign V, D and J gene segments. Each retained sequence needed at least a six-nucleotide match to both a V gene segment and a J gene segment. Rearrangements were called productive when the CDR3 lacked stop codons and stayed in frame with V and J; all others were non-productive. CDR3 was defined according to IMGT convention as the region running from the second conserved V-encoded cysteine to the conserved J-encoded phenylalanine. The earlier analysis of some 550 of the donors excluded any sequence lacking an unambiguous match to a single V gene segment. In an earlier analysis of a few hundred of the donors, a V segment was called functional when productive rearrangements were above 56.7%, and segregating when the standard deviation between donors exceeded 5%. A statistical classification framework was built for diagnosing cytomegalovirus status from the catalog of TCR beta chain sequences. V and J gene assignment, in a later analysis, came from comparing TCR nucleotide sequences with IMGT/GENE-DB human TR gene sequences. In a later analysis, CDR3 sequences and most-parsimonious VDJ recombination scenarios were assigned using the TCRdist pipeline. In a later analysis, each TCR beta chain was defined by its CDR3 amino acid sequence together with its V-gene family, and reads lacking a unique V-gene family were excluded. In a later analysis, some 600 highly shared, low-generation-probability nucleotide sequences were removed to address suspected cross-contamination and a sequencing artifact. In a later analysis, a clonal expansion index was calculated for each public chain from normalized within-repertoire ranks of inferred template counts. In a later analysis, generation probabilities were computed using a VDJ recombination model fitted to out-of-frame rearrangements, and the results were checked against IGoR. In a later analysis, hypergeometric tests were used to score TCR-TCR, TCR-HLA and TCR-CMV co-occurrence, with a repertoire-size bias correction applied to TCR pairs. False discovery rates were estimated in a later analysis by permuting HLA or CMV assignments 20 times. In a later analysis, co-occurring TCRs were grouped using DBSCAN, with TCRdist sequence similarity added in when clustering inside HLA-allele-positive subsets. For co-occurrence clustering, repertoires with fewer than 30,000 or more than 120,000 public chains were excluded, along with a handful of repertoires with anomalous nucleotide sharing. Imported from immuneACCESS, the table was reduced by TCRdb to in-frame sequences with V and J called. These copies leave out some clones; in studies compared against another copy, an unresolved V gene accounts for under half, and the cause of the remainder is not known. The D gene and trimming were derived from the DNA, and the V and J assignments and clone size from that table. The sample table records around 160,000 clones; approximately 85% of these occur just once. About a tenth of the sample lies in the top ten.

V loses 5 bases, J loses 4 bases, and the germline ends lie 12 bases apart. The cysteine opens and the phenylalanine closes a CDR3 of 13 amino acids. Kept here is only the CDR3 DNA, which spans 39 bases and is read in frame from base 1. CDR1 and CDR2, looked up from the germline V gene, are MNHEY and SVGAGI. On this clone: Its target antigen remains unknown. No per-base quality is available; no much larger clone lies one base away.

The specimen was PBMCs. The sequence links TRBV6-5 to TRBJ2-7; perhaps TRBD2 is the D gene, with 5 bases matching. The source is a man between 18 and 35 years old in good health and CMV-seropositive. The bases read TGTGCCAGCAGTGAACAGCGGCAATACGAGCAGTACTTC. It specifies CASSEQRQYEQYF.